This passage covers 17 T cell receptor beta chains from one sample sequenced in a study of blood T cell repertoires in COVID-19. Clones were sequenced by immunoSEQ multiplex PCR, and TCRdb holds only the in-frame ones, with some missing. The sample gives roughly 200,000 clones, approximately 90% of which show up once; 5.5% to 7% is in the top ten. Sequenced input: peripheral blood. These TCRs come from a middle-aged woman who had recovered from COVID-19.

V usage is TRBV30 and J usage is TRBJ1-6, with D unresolved. From germline, CDR1 is GTSNPN and CDR2 SVGIG (reference sequence). The CDR3 totals 11 residues. V was clipped by 3 bases and J by 13 bases, with 10 bases between them. The CDR3 sequence is CAWSLRGPLHF. Here the CDR3 DNA reads TGTGCCTGGAGCCTAAGAGGGCCCCTCCACTTT.

The chain has TRBV4-2 and TRBJ2-2; tentatively, D is TRBD2 (6 bases). The CDR3 consists of 16 residues. Germline loops: CDR1 LGHNA, CDR2 YNFKEQ. V shed 1 base and J shed 4 bases, with 13 bases lying between them. This CDR3 reads CASSQGSGTLTGELFF. The CDR3 nucleotides are TGTGCCAGCAGCCAAGGGTCCGGGACTCTCACCGGGGAGCTGTTTTTT.

J is TRBJ2-6 and V is TRBV27, with D tentatively TRBD1 (6 bases). With 6 bases removed from V and 0 bases from J, the gap between germline ends came to 18 bases. Germline V gene lookup returns CDR1 MNHEY and CDR2 SMNVEV (reference sequence). The CDR3 is 18 residues long. CDR3 in DNA: TGTGCCAGCAGCTCCGGGGCAGGGGAATACTCTGGGGCCAACGTCCTGACTTTC. This encodes CASSSGAGEYSGANVLTF.

The chain recombines TRBV11-3 with TRBJ2-1; D perhaps matches TRBD2 (6 bases). The germline V gene encodes CDR1 SGHNT and CDR2 YENEEA. The CDR3 contains 13 residues. Trimming took 4 bases from V and 9 from J, leaving 13 bases between them. DNA of the CDR3: TGTGCCAGCAGCTCAGGAGTTAGCGGTGAGCAGTTCTTC. Translation gives CASSSGVSGEQFF.

The gene calls are TRBV9 and TRBJ2-2; 12 bases fit TRBD2. The CDR3 is 16 amino acids. The J segment lost 7 bases and the V segment lost 2 bases, leaving 6 bases of the junction unmatched. Germline V gives CDR1 SGDLS, CDR2 YYNGEE. This CDR3 is CASSVRTSGNVGELFF. Written as DNA, the CDR3 is TGTGCCAGCAGCGTCAGGACTAGCGGGAACGTCGGGGAGCTGTTTTTT. Complete variable domain (other parts from reference TRBV9 and TRBJ2-2): DSGVTQTPKHLITATGQRVTLRCSPRSGDLSVYWYQQSLDQGLQFLIQYYNGEERAKGNILERFSAQQFPDLHSELNLSSLELGDSALYFCASSVRTSGNVGELFFGEGSRLTVL.

The chain links TRBV18 to TRBJ1-6, with TRBD1 identical over 7 bases. Per the germline V gene, CDR1 is KGHSH and CDR2 is LQKENI. V dropped 4 bases and J dropped 8; count of bases not matched to a gene: 2. This CDR3 contains 13 residues. CDR3 in DNA: TGTGCCAGCTCACAGGGGGCCGATTCACCCCTCCACTTT. This sequence encodes CASSQGADSPLHF. The full variable domain, completed using reference TRBV18 and TRBJ1-6, is NAGVMQNPRHLVRRRGQEARLRCSPMKGHSHVYWYRQLPEEGLKFMVYLQKENIIDESGMPKERFSAEFPKEGPSILRIQQVVRGDSAAYFCASSQGADSPLHFGNGTRLTVT.

The J gene is TRBJ1-2, the V gene TRBV6-5; no clear D. Germline values: CDR1 MNHEY, CDR2 SVGAGI. Trimming removed 5 bases at V and 8 bases at J, with 15 bases between. This CDR3 is built from 13 residues. The CDR3, as DNA: TGTGCCAGCAGTCAAACAACGGCGGGAGGCTACACCTTC. Protein: CASSQTTAGGYTF.

This sequence joins TRBV10-3 and TRBJ2-1, with 10 bases fitting TRBD1. CDR1 is ENHRY, CDR2 SYGVKD, per germline. V lost 10 bases to trimming and J lost 5 bases; unmatched junction nucleotides: 11. The CDR3 is made up of 15 amino acids. The CDR3 loop is CASKPTGGSDNEQFF. In DNA, the CDR3 is TGTGCCAGTAAACCGACAGGGGGCAGCGACAATGAGCAGTTCTTC.

This chain links TRBV5-6 with TRBJ1-4, with 8 nucleotides matching TRBD1. V lost 5 bases to trimming and J lost 7 bases; unmatched junction nucleotides: 10. CDR3 length equals 15 residues. Germline-derived CDR1 and CDR2 are SGHDT and YYEEEE. This CDR3 is CASSLTGGALEKLFF. The CDR3 DNA is TGTGCCAGCAGTCTCACAGGGGGAGCTCTTGAAAAACTGTTTTTT.

The chain has TRBV9 and TRBJ2-3, with TRBD1 matching over 10 bases. V lost 2 bases to trimming and J lost 2 bases; unmatched junction nucleotides: 2. Looked up from germline, CDR1 is SGDLS and CDR2 is YYNGEE. The CDR3 spans 15 residues. CDR3 coding DNA: TGTGCCAGCAGCGTGGGACAGGGGTTCACAGATACGCAGTATTTT. Amino acids: CASSVGQGFTDTQYF.

The V call is TRBV24-1, the J call TRBJ2-2; 9 bases map to TRBD1. Germline CDR1 reads KGHDR; CDR2 reads SFDVKD. V dropped 6 bases and J dropped 4; count of bases not matched to a gene: 8. There are 16 residues in the CDR3. The CDR3 sequence: CATSQTGTGFTGELFF. Written as DNA, the CDR3 is TGTGCCACCAGTCAAACCGGGACAGGGTTCACCGGGGAGCTGTTTTTT.

The chain employs TRBV25-1 and TRBJ2-7; TRBD2 aligns across 9 bases. Looked up from germline, CDR1 is MGHDK and CDR2 is SYGVNS. The CDR3 extends over 14 amino acids. The trim removed 2 bases at V and 3 bases at J, leaving 2 bases unmatched. The DNA of the CDR3 is TGTGCCAGCAGTGAAGGTAGCGGGAGCTACGAGCAGTACTTC. It codes for CASSEGSGSYEQYF.

V gene TRBV12-3 or TRBV12-4 combines with J gene TRBJ2-1, with 15 bases aligning to TRBD2. V lost 5 bases and J lost 16; bases outside the gene matches: 3. The CDR3 is 12 residues long. The CDR3 sequence is CASSGGLAGGFF. The CDR3 region has the DNA TGTGCCAGCAGTGGGGGACTAGCGGGAGGTTTCTTC.

The chain carries TRBV3-1 (or the pseudogene TRBV3-2) and TRBJ2-7; D possibly corresponds to TRBD2 (6 bases). The CDR3 sequence is 13 residues long. V lost 3 bases to trimming and J lost 5 bases, with 11 bases between them. The V gene's germline CDR1 is LGHDT and CDR2 YNNKEL (reference sequence). The CDR3 bases are TGTGCCAGCAGCCAGAGGGAGGACCACGAGCAGTACTTC. It specifies CASSQREDHEQYF.

The chain combines TRBV27 with TRBJ1-2; no reliable D call. The CDR3 spans 14 residues. The V and J ends lost 2 bases and 1 base respectively, with 8 bases between them. The V gene's germline CDR1 is MNHEY and CDR2 SMNVEV (reference sequence). The CDR3 protein is CASSLVGDNYGYTF. As DNA, the CDR3 is TGTGCCAGCAGTTTAGTCGGGGATAACTATGGCTACACCTTC.

This clone was found once. This chain links TRBV25-1 with TRBJ2-7; 8 bases agree with TRBD1. CDR1 is MGHDK and CDR2 is SYGVNS in the germline V gene. V was clipped by 8 bases and J by 4 bases; unmatched bases: 7. The CDR3 length is 13 residues. CDR3 amino acids: CASASTGVYEQYF. CDR3 nucleotides: TGTGCCAGCGCCTCGACAGGGGTATACGAGCAGTACTTC.

CDR3: CASSFRRVTEAFF. The CDR3 DNA reads as TGTGCCAGCAGCTTTCGCAGGGTCACTGAAGCTTTCTTT. This chain connects TRBV7-8 to TRBJ1-1, with a weak D call TRBD1 (5 bases). Germline CDR1 is SGHVS and CDR2 is FQNEAQ. Between the trimmed V and J ends, which lost 3 bases and 4 bases, there was a span of 9 bases. The CDR3 has 13 residues.